This is a list of T cell receptor beta chains from one sample in a study of CD8 T cells in ankylosing spondylitis. A single record per CDR3 protein comes from TCRdb applying MiXCR to the 5' RACE reads. Of 250,000 or so distinct CDR3 sequences listed, approximately 24% are singletons. Sample: blood, either unsorted or a sorted T cell fraction (not recorded which). These receptors were collected from a male donor with ankylosing spondylitis or in good health (not recorded which). The CDR3 runs from the conserved cysteine through the conserved F or W. D genes are given only for firm matches. Size is omitted from some rows. Given values are once, few, many or a class for expanded clones.

TRBJ2-5	-	-	TRBV2	14	TGTGCCAGCAGTGAGTTCGGACATCAAGAGACCCAGTACTTC	CASSEFGHQETQYF
TRBJ2-1	TRBD2	many	TRBV7-2	15	TGTGCCAGCAGTCCTCAGACTAGCAGGTACAATGAGCAGTTCTTC	CASSPQTSRYNEQFF
TRBJ2-2	-	many	TRBV12-3/TRBV12-4	12	TGTGCCAGCAGTTTATCTCGCGGGGAGCTGTTTTTT	CASSLSRGELFF
TRBJ2-7	-	many	TRBV13	16	TGTGCCAGCAGCCGACTAGACAGGGCTAGCTCCTACGAGCAGTACTTC	CASSRLDRASSYEQYF
TRBJ2-7	TRBD2	-	TRBV7-3	14	TGTGCCAGCAGCCGCGGGGGGGCCTCGGATGAGCAGTACTTC	CASSRGGASDEQYF
TRBJ2-5	-	many	TRBV12-3/TRBV12-4	16	TGTGCCAGCAGTTTAATGGGGAAACAGGATCAAGAGACCCAGTACTTC	CASSLMGKQDQETQYF
TRBJ2-2	-	few	TRBV12-3/TRBV12-4	14	TGTGCCAGCAGTTCCGGACTGAACACCGGGGAGCTGTTTTTT	CASSSGLNTGELFF
TRBJ2-3	-	-	TRBV29-1	15	TGCAGCGTTGGGACGGACTATACAAACACAGATACGCAGTATTTT	CSVGTDYTNTDTQYF
TRBJ1-2	-	-	TRBV6-6	13	TGTGCCAGCAGTTCGCCCAGCACGGGGGGCTACACCTTC	CASSSPSTGGYTF
TRBJ2-5	-	many	TRBV3-1	14	TGTGCCAGCAGCCAAGAGTTCCTATGGGAGACCCAGTACTTC	CASSQEFLWETQYF
TRBJ1-5	-	many	TRBV24-1	15	TGTGCCACCAGTGATGACGGGGTTTGCAATCAGCCCCAGCATTTT	CATSDDGVCNQPQHF
TRBJ1-4	TRBD1	many	TRBV12-3/TRBV12-4	16	TGTGCCAGCAGCCGAGGACAGGGCGGAACTAATGAAAAACTGTTTTTT	CASSRGQGGTNEKLFF
TRBJ2-6	TRBD1	-	TRBV2	15	TGTGCCAGCAGTGAAAGAGGGACAGGGGGCAACGTCCTGACTTTC	CASSERGTGGNVLTF
TRBJ1-2	-	-	TRBV5-5	14	TGTGCCAGCAGCTTGTTGCGGCACCCCTATGGCTACACCTTC	CASSLLRHPYGYTF
TRBJ2-7	-	-	TRBV28	15	TGTGCCAGCAGTTCCTCGGACAGGACTACCTACGAGCAGTACTTC	CASSSSDRTTYEQYF
TRBJ2-6	-	many	TRBV29-1	16	TGCAGCGTTGATTTAACAGGCACCTCTGGGGCCAACGTCCTGACTTTC	CSVDLTGTSGANVLTF
TRBJ1-5	-	-	TRBV20-1	15	TGCAGTGCTAGAGACCGGGACGTAGGCAATCAGCCCCAGCATTTT	CSARDRDVGNQPQHF
TRBJ2-3	TRBD2	once	TRBV20-1	16	TGCAGTACTCAAACGTCCTGGCGGGGGTATTCAGATACGCAGTATTTT	CSTQTSWRGYSDTQYF
TRBJ2-1	TRBD2	-	TRBV20-1	18	TGCAGTGCTAGAGTCGGTAGCGGGGGGGTCCCAACCTACAATGAGCAGTTCTTC	CSARVGSGGVPTYNEQFF
TRBJ2-1	-	many	TRBV7-2	15	TGTGCCAGCAGCTTACCAGGGGGGCGAACCAATGAGCAGTTCTTC	CASSLPGGRTNEQFF
TRBJ2-3	-	-	TRBV20-1	12	TGCAGTGCTAGATTTCAGACAGATACGCAGTATTTT	CSARFQTDTQYF
TRBJ2-3	-	-	TRBV7-3	15	TGTGCCAGCAGCACCGGCGGGGCGGGGTCAGATACGCAGTATTTT	CASSTGGAGSDTQYF
TRBJ2-5	TRBD1	once	TRBV5-1	16	TGCGCCAGCAGCTTGGTGGGACAGGGAGTAAAGGAGACCCAGTACTTC	CASSLVGQGVKETQYF
TRBJ2-2	-	many	TRBV5-1	16	TGCGCCAGCAGCTTGAATGGGGCGCGGGACACCGGGGAGCTGTTTTTT	CASSLNGARDTGELFF
TRBJ2-7	-	many	TRBV20-1	12	TGCAGTGCTAAGAGGGGACCCTACGAGCAGTACTTC	CSAKRGPYEQYF
TRBJ2-7	TRBD1	few	TRBV20-1	14	TGCAGTGCAATCGCCCGGGACAGGTCCTACGAGCAGTACTTC	CSAIARDRSYEQYF
TRBJ1-4	-	few	TRBV20-1	15	TGCAGTGCTAGAGATTTGAGGGGGGCGGTGGAAAAACTGTTTTTT	CSARDLRGAVEKLFF
TRBJ2-1	TRBD1	few	TRBV24-1	17	TGTGCCACCAGTGATAGTTTAGGGGGCCAATCCTACAATGAGCAGTTCTTC	CATSDSLGGQSYNEQFF
TRBJ2-2	-	-	TRBV9	14	TGTGCCAGCAGCGGACTAAGCGACACCGGGGAGCTGTTTTTT	CASSGLSDTGELFF
TRBJ2-1	TRBD2	-	TRBV18	15	TGTGCCAGCTCACCACAACTAGCGGGGACCAATGAGCAGTTCTTC	CASSPQLAGTNEQFF
TRBJ2-3	-	many	TRBV12-3/TRBV12-4	12	TGTGCCAGCAACCTAGGGGGAGTCTCATGGGATTTT	CASNLGGVSWDF
TRBJ2-1	TRBD1	many	TRBV2	14	TGTGCCAGCTCCCAGGACAGGGTCAATGATGAGCAGTTCTTC	CASSQDRVNDEQFF
TRBJ2-7	TRBD2	few	TRBV20-1	15	TGCAGTGCTCAGATGGGGACTAGCGCCACCTACGAGCAGTACTTC	CSAQMGTSATYEQYF
TRBJ2-5	-	-	TRBV20-1	13	TGCAGTGCTAGTCTGGGCCTCGTAAAGACCCAGTACTTC	CSASLGLVKTQYF
TRBJ2-5	-	many	TRBV28	14	TGTGCCAGCCGGCTTGATAGGGGGATGGAGACCCAGTACTTC	CASRLDRGMETQYF
TRBJ1-5	TRBD1	many	TRBV12-3/TRBV12-4	15	TGTGCCAGCAGTTTCGACGGGACAGGTGGTCAGCCCCAGCATTTT	CASSFDGTGGQPQHF